Listed here are 22 T cell receptor beta chains from one sample, sequenced in a study of metastatic and nonmetastatic thyroid tumors. No patient had received any treatment before thyroid surgery. TCRdb re-called clones from the PCR reads using MiXCR. The table records 30,000 to 40,000 clones, roughly 15% of them present only once. Material for sequencing was blood. The receptors stem from a female donor with papillary thyroid cancer or a benign thyroid nodule (not recorded which). Some clones in this sample may be carry-over from other donors' samples.

The CDR3 DNA reads as TGCGCCAGCAGCATAATGGGACAGGGAGAAACTGAAGCTTTCTTT. Protein product: CASSIMGQGETEAFF. V usage is TRBV5-1 and J usage is TRBJ1-1, with 9 bases identical to TRBD1. The CDR3 has 15 amino acids. V trimming: 4 bases; J trimming: 5 bases; junction bases outside the gene matches: 9. Germline CDR1 is SGHRS and CDR2 is YFSETQ. Full variable domain (remainder filled in from reference TRBV5-1 and TRBJ1-1): KAGVTQTPRYLIKTRGQQVTLSCSPISGHRSVSWYQQTPGQGLQFLFEYFSETQRNKGNFPGRFSGRQFSNSRSEMNVSTLELGDSALYLCASSIMGQGETEAFFGQGTRLTVV.

At least ten counts were recorded for this clone. The chain uses TRBV28 and TRBJ2-1; perhaps TRBD1 as D (6 bases). The CDR3 extends over 17 amino acids. The V end was cut by 6 bases, the J end by 4 bases, with 22 bases between. Germline CDR1 is MDHEN and CDR2 is SYDVKM. The CDR3 nucleotides are TGTGCCAGCAGACGTACAGGGATACAGTCTCTATACAATGAGCAGTTCTTC. Translation: CASRRTGIQSLYNEQFF.

In its sample, this clone was seen many times. This chain connects TRBV7-3 to TRBJ1-1; D perhaps matches TRBD1 (5 bases). Germline loops: CDR1 SGHTA, CDR2 FQGTGA. The CDR3 totals 12 residues. With 9 bases removed from V and 4 bases from J, the gap between germline ends came to 12 bases. DNA of the CDR3: TGTGCCAGGGGGGGGTGGCGCACTGAAGCTTTCTTT. Residues: CARGGWRTEAFF.

This clone was seen at least ten times. Written as DNA, the CDR3 is TGCAGTGCTCGCCAAGTTCTCGAGCAGTACTTC. Translation: CSARQVLEQYF. V gene TRBV20-1 combines with J gene TRBJ2-7; D not certain. Per the germline V gene, CDR1 is DFQATT and CDR2 is SNEGSKA (reference sequence). V lost 5 bases to trimming and J lost 6 bases, with 11 bases between them. This CDR3 comprises 11 residues.

This clone was seen ten or more times. The chain employs TRBV27 and TRBJ2-2; D assignment may be TRBD1 or TRBD2 (5 bases each). CDR1 and CDR2 from the germline V gene are MNHEY and SMNVEV (reference sequence). The CDR3 loop spans 13 amino acids. Trimming shortened V by 5 bases and J by 4 bases, and 8 bases separated the two germline ends. CDR3 sequence: CASSLGTTGELFF. Here the CDR3 DNA reads TGTGCCAGCAGTCTCGGGACCACCGGGGAGCTGTTTTTT.

This clone was observed at least ten times. The chain has TRBV19 and TRBJ1-3; D gene uncertain. Germline CDR1 reads LNHDA; CDR2 reads SQIVND (reference sequence). V shed 4 bases and J shed 3 bases, with 7 bases lying between them. This CDR3 is built from 13 residues. Written as DNA, the CDR3 is TGTGCCAGTAGTAGCCAAAATGGAAACACCATATATTTT. Translation gives CASSSQNGNTIYF.

The DNA for the CDR3 is TGCAGTGCTAGAGCAGCCCGGGACAGGAGCCTCTATGGCTACACCTTC. Its translation: CSARAARDRSLYGYTF. The chain combines TRBV20-1 with TRBJ1-2; 8 bases agree with TRBD1. CDR3 length equals 16 residues. Germline V lookup: CDR1 DFQATT, CDR2 SNEGSKA (reference sequence). V trimming: 1 base; J trimming: 4 bases; junction bases outside the gene matches: 11.

Ten or more counts support this clone. V and J are TRBV6-1 and TRBJ1-3, with D hard to call. The V end lost 6 bases, the J end lost 0 bases, and 12 bases lay between the germline ends. CDR3 length equals 15 residues. The germline V gene encodes CDR1 MNHNS and CDR2 SASEGT. The CDR3 protein is CASSLEKSSGNTIYF. DNA for the CDR3: TGTGCCAGCAGCCTCGAGAAAAGCTCTGGAAACACCATATATTTT.

This clone was observed many times. The V gene is TRBV2, the J gene TRBJ2-7; D remains unclear. Germline assignment: CDR1 SNHLY and CDR2 FYNNEI. Trimming took 2 bases from V and 4 from J, leaving 12 bases between them. The CDR3 length is 14 residues. The CDR3 is CASSESLRPYEQYF. The CDR3 bases are TGTGCCAGCAGTGAAAGTCTACGGCCTTACGAGCAGTACTTC. Full variable domain (remainder filled in from reference TRBV2 and TRBJ2-7): EPEVTQTPSHQVTQMGQEVILRCVPISNHLYFYWYRQILGQKVEFLVSFYNNEISEKSEIFDDQFSVERPDGSNFTLKIRSTKLEDSAMYFCASSESLRPYEQYFGPGTRLTVT.

Comment on this clone: At one end, the junction sequence differs from germline, possibly due to a read error. This chain links TRBV20-1 with TRBJ1-5; the D gene is possibly TRBD1 (5 bases). CDR1 and CDR2 from the germline V gene are DFQATT and SNEGSKA (reference sequence). The CDR3 contains 10 residues. The CDR3, as DNA: TGCAGTGCTAGAGAGCATGGACACCTTTTT. Its translation: CSAREHGHLF.

This clone is classed as medium-sized. The genes are TRBV12-3 or TRBV12-4 and TRBJ1-1, with 7 bases fitting TRBD1. V was pared by 1 base and J by 4 bases, with 3 bases of the junction left unmatched. The CDR3 runs 14 residues. CDR3 coding DNA: TGTGCCAGCAGTTTAGAACAGGGGCTCACTGAAGCTTTCTTT. Translation gives CASSLEQGLTEAFF.

This clone was picked up a small number of times. The CDR3 nucleotides read TGCGCCAGCAGCCAAGTTGATTGGAACACTGAAGCTTTCTTT. This gives the protein CASSQVDWNTEAFF. The chain uses TRBV4-1 and TRBJ1-1; D gene ambiguous. The CDR3 sequence is 14 residues long. CDR1 is MGHRA, CDR2 YSYEKL, per germline. Trimming stripped 1 base from V and 1 base from J, with 7 bases between.

The chain links TRBV20-1 to TRBJ1-1, with D perhaps matching TRBD1 (5 bases). Germline V gene data show CDR1 as DFQATT and CDR2 as SNEGSKA (reference sequence). Trimming removed 2 bases at V and 1 base at J, with 14 bases between. The CDR3 is made up of 15 amino acids. CDR3 residues: CSARYPRGSNTEAFF. CDR3 nucleotide sequence: TGCAGTGCTAGATATCCGCGGGGGTCGAACACTGAAGCTTTCTTT.

This clone showed up many times. The rearrangement links TRBV7-2 to TRBJ2-7; TRBD1 matches 7 bases. This CDR3 comprises 15 residues. CDR1 and CDR2 from the germline V gene are SGHTA and FQGNSA. V was pared by 4 bases and J by 2 bases, with 8 bases of the junction left unmatched. CDR3 DNA sequence: TGTGCCAGCAGCTCAAGACAGGGTTTCCCCTACGAGCAGTACTTC. Its translation: CASSSRQGFPYEQYF.

This chain connects TRBV5-1 to TRBJ2-7; D is uncertain. The CDR3 sequence is 15 residues long. Germline loops: CDR1 SGHRS, CDR2 YFSETQ. Trimming took off 4 bases at V and 0 bases at J, with 14 bases between the two ends. The CDR3 region has the DNA TGCGCCAGCAGCGCGGATGGGTACAGCTCCTACGAGCAGTACTTC. Translating it yields CASSADGYSSYEQYF.

This clone was observed many times. The V gene is TRBV11-2, the J gene TRBJ2-7; 8 bases line up with TRBD1. This CDR3 contains 14 residues. The trim removed 5 bases at V and 6 bases at J, leaving 9 bases unmatched. Germline V lookup: CDR1 SGHAT, CDR2 FQNNGV. As DNA, the CDR3 is TGTGCCAGCAGCACGAGCGGACAGGGAATCGAGCAGTACTTC. Encoded protein: CASSTSGQGIEQYF.

This sequence joins TRBV6-5 and TRBJ2-5, with 7 bases lining up with TRBD1. J was trimmed by 4 bases and V by 2 bases; bases with no gene match: 7. CDR1 MNHEY and CDR2 SVGAGI come from the germline V gene. This CDR3 is 15 amino acids long. The CDR3 here is CASSYPTGSLETQYF. The DNA of the CDR3 is TGTGCCAGCAGTTACCCGACAGGGAGCTTAGAGACCCAGTACTTC.

Comments on this clone: A much larger clone differs from this one at a single base, so this may be a read error. Within the sample, other DNA sequences also encode this same CDR3. This sequence joins TRBV29-1 and TRBJ2-5; D is ambiguous. Trimming took off 2 bases at V and 4 bases at J, with 2 bases between the two ends. Germline CDR1 and CDR2: SQVTM and ANQGSEA. The CDR3 loop spans 10 amino acids. The CDR3 protein is CSVESETQYF. The CDR3 nucleotides are TGCAGCGTTGAATCAGAGACCCAGTACTTC.

This clone was recorded at least ten times. The chain recombines TRBV18 with TRBJ2-1, with D possibly matching TRBD1 (5 bases). Germline loops: CDR1 KGHSH, CDR2 LQKENI. This CDR3 spans 15 amino acids. V dropped 4 bases and J dropped 6 bases, with 16 bases sitting between them. The CDR3 is CASSRGTDRINEQFF. CDR3 DNA: TGTGCCAGCTCACGGGGAACAGACAGAATCAATGAGCAGTTCTTC.

This clone was seen ten or more times. Other DNA sequences in this sample translate to the same CDR3. This rearrangement joins TRBV6-1 to TRBJ2-1; D may be TRBD2 (5 bases). The V end lost 6 bases, the J end lost 5 bases, and 14 bases lay between the germline ends. The CDR3 consists of 14 residues. Germline lookup yields CDR1 MNHNS and CDR2 SASEGT. The CDR3 DNA is TGTGCCAGCAGCCACGGGCGGGCAAACAATGAGCAGTTCTTC. Amino acid sequence: CASSHGRANNEQFF.

The chain links TRBV12-3 or TRBV12-4 to TRBJ1-1; no reliable D call. This CDR3 region has 14 residues. Trimming shortened V by 8 bases and J by 0 bases, and 13 bases separated the two germline ends. The CDR3 sequence is CASLPQTVNTEAFF. CDR3 in DNA: TGTGCCAGCCTCCCCCAAACAGTGAACACTGAAGCTTTCTTT.

This clone showed up many times. The genes are TRBV5-1 and TRBJ2-5, with 12 bases fitting TRBD1. Germline V gene data show CDR1 as SGHRS and CDR2 as YFSETQ. This CDR3 is 17 amino acids long. Unmatched junction bases numbered 9, after V lost 1 base and J lost 5 bases. CDR3 bases: TGCGCCAGCAGCTTGCAGGGGGACAGGGGGCTGTCGGAGACCCAGTACTTC. The encoded protein is CASSLQGDRGLSETQYF.